The 6 T cell receptor beta chains given below trace back to one sample, sequenced in a study of blood T cell repertoires in COVID-19. The repertoire was sequenced with immunoSEQ multiplex PCR; TCRdb's copy has only in-frame clones and lacks some. The sample yields about 150,000 clones, roughly 84% seen once. Sequenced sample: PBMCs or T cells enriched from blood (not recorded which). Receptor source: a woman aged 50 to 60 who had been exposed to COVID-19.

This clone was picked up one time. The chain has TRBV29-1 and TRBJ2-5, with 12 bases matching TRBD2. CDR1 and CDR2 from the germline V gene are SQVTM and ANQGSEA. This CDR3 region has 16 residues. The CDR3, as DNA: TGCGGGGCCCTTGGAGCTAGCGGGGGGGTCTGGGAGACCCAGTACTTC. Protein sequence: CGALGASGGVWETQYF.

The chain links TRBV19 to TRBJ1-2; weak D call: TRBD1 (5 bases). The CDR3 runs 15 residues. Deletions cut 3 bases from V and 7 bases from J, with 18 bases between. Germline V CDR1 and CDR2: LNHDA, SQIVND (reference sequence). CDR3: CASSMDLGQISGYTF. The CDR3 DNA follows: TGTGCCAGTAGTATGGACCTCGGACAAATTAGTGGCTACACCTTC.

In this sample, this clone turned up once. This chain connects TRBV27 to TRBJ1-4, with a weak D call TRBD1 (5 bases). The CDR3 covers 16 residues. V was pared by 8 bases and J by 4 bases, with 20 bases between. CDR1 is MNHEY, CDR2 SMNVEV, per germline (reference sequence). Here the CDR3 reads CASARRRSGYNEKLFF. CDR3 coding DNA: TGTGCCAGCGCGCGGCGTCGGTCAGGGTATAATGAAAAACTGTTTTTT.

The chain employs TRBV11-2 and TRBJ2-1; D remains unclear. Germline assignment: CDR1 SGHAT and CDR2 FQNNGV. Trimming shortened V by 4 bases and J by 0 bases, and 10 bases separated the two germline ends. The CDR3 covers 15 residues. CDR3 in DNA: TGTGCCAGCAGCTCTTCCATTAGCTCCTACAATGAGCAGTTCTTC. Protein product: CASSSSISSYNEQFF.

V usage is TRBV29-1 and J usage is TRBJ1-1; 7 bases are a match to TRBD1. Germline loops: CDR1 SQVTM, CDR2 ANQGSEA. The CDR3 covers 12 residues. V dropped 2 bases and J dropped 5; count of bases not matched to a gene: 2. The CDR3 region is CSVERGRTEAFF. CDR3 nucleotides: TGCAGCGTTGAAAGGGGGCGGACTGAAGCTTTCTTT.

The chain couples TRBV5-1 to TRBJ2-1; 11 nucleotides agree with TRBD2. Trimming took 3 bases from V and 4 from J; bases not matched to a gene: 6. The CDR3 has 16 amino acids. Germline loops: CDR1 SGHRS, CDR2 YFSETQ. The DNA of the CDR3 is TGCGCCAGCAGCTCTCGACTAGCGGGGAAATACAATGAGCAGTTCTTC. Translating gives CASSSRLAGKYNEQFF.